A selection of T cell receptor beta chains follows, all from one sample in a study of blood T cell repertoires in COVID-19. Assay used: immunoSEQ multiplex PCR; TCRdb lists only in-frame clones, some missing. The repertoire holds nearly 350,000 clones, approximately 90% seen once, with 2.5% to 4% in the top ten. Source material: peripheral blood. These receptors all come from a woman aged 18 to 35 who had recovered from COVID-19. The CDR3 runs from the conserved cysteine through the conserved F or W. The order of the fields is J gene, V gene, clone size, D gene, CDR3 length, CDR3 protein, CDR3 DNA. A D gene is named only where the DNA matches it firmly. A clone size is listed for some rows: how often the clone was seen (once, few, many), or a class if it is expanded.

TRBJ1-6	TRBV2	-	TRBD1	14	CASSPGQGITILHF	TGTGCCAGCAGCCCCGGACAGGGAATTACCATTCTCCACTTT
TRBJ2-5	TRBV7-6	-	TRBD2	17	CASSETLTGRAGETQYF	TGTGCCAGCAGCGAAACCCTTACCGGGAGGGCTGGAGAGACCCAGTACTTC
TRBJ1-1	TRBV2	-	-	16	CASRWTEILLNTEAFF	TGTGCCAGCAGATGGACAGAGATTCTTTTGAACACTGAAGCTTTCTTT
TRBJ1-5	TRBV5-6	-	-	13	CASSEQGNQPQHF	TGTGCCAGCAGCGAACAGGGAAATCAGCCCCAGCATTTT
TRBJ1-2	TRBV6-5	-	TRBD1	13	CASSPTGGDGYTF	TGTGCCAGCAGTCCTACAGGGGGCGATGGCTACACCTTC
TRBJ1-1	TRBV14	-	-	14	CASSLYRVATEAFF	TGTGCCAGCAGCCTGTACAGGGTGGCCACTGAAGCTTTCTTT
TRBJ1-4	TRBV19	-	TRBD1	17	CASSISRVAGQGEKLFF	TGTGCCAGTAGTATAAGTCGGGTGGCGGGACAGGGAGAAAAACTGTTTTTT
TRBJ2-1	TRBV12-5	-	TRBD2	16	CASGLVLAGTYNEQFF	TGTGCTAGTGGTTTGGTACTAGCGGGTACCTACAATGAGCAGTTCTTC
TRBJ2-1	TRBV29-1	-	-	12	CSVGDSWHEQFF	TGCAGCGTGGGGGACTCCTGGCATGAGCAGTTCTTC
TRBJ1-1	TRBV5-1	once	-	15	CASSRTGRSDTEAFF	TGCGCCAGCAGCCGAACCGGGAGGTCGGACACTGAAGCTTTCTTT
TRBJ1-6	TRBV3-1/TRBV3-2	-	TRBD1	13	CASSQTGGSPLHF	TGTGCCAGCAGCCAAACAGGGGGGTCACCCCTCCACTTT
TRBJ2-2	TRBV5-4	-	TRBD2	17	CASSREVGAGDTGELFF	TGTGCCAGCAGCCGGGAGGTAGGGGCGGGTGACACCGGGGAGCTGTTTTTT
TRBJ1-1	TRBV28	few	-	13	CASSLSGSLEAFF	TGTGCCAGCAGTTTATCGGGGTCCCTAGAGGCTTTCTTT
TRBJ1-2	TRBV6-6	-	TRBD1	14	CASSRQGSGYGYTF	TGTGCCAGCAGTCGACAGGGCTCGGGCTATGGCTACACCTTC
TRBJ2-3	TRBV5-6	-	-	15	CASSRATGPADTQYF	TGTGCCAGCAGCCGGGCGACAGGTCCCGCGGATACGCAGTATTTT
TRBJ1-1	TRBV5-1	-	-	15	CASSLVARGDTEAFF	TGCGCCAGCAGCTTGGTAGCCAGGGGAGACACTGAAGCTTTCTTT
TRBJ2-3	TRBV19	-	-	13	CASRHSSSDTQYF	TGTGCCAGTAGGCATTCTAGTTCAGATACGCAGTATTTT
TRBJ2-5	TRBV12-3/TRBV12-4	once	TRBD2	13	CATNSGYQETQYF	TGTGCCACCAATAGCGGGTACCAAGAGACCCAGTACTTC
TRBJ2-1	TRBV5-1	-	-	15	CASSQDLSGQGEQFF	TGCGCCAGCAGCCAAGACCTTAGTGGCCAGGGTGAGCAGTTCTTC
TRBJ2-1	TRBV18	-	-	16	CASSPIFGGVGGEQFF	TGTGCCAGCTCACCAATCTTTGGCGGAGTTGGCGGTGAGCAGTTCTTC
TRBJ2-1	TRBV30	-	TRBD2	13	CAWNQREFNEQFF	TGTGCCTGGAACCAGCGGGAGTTCAATGAGCAGTTCTTC
TRBJ2-1	TRBV10-2	-	-	13	CASSESAANEQFF	TGCGCCAGCAGTGAGTCTGCGGCCAATGAGCAGTTCTTC